This TCR beta chain comes out of a study of blood T cell repertoires in COVID-19. Across the whole study: Sources were T cells, B-cell-depleted T cells, or PBMCs; the material itself was cDNA or gDNA.

In the original processing: Amplifying reference gene primers gave estimates of nucleated cell counts. The method was immunoSEQ multiplex PCR; TCRdb's version includes in-frame clones alone and lacks a portion of them. That table supplies the V and J calls and clone size; D and trimming were determined from the DNA. The data contain approximately 200,000 clones, about 80% of them seen just once; the ten biggest clones take up 3%. The material sequenced was peripheral blood. The receptor was isolated from a woman aged 25 to 39 who had recovered from COVID-19.

CDR3 residues: CASTPWGGANAFF. Here the CDR3 DNA reads TGTGCCAGCACTCCCTGGGGGGGGGCGAACGCTTTCTTT. This chain uses TRBV6-5 with TRBJ1-1; D may be TRBD1 (6 bases). Germline V gene data show CDR1 as MNHEY and CDR2 as SVGAGI. Trimming removed 7 bases from V and 11 bases from J, with 20 bases in between. The CDR3 contains 13 residues.